The clone carrying this TCR beta chain showed up many times. Its antigen is still unknown. The entry originates in a study of CD8 T cells in ankylosing spondylitis. General study findings and limits: It appeared that ankylosing spondylitis blood was characterized by a TCR beta motif of seven or eight highly homologous variants.

V gave up 4 bases and J gave up 4 bases, with 15 bases separating them. Germline values: CDR1 SGHRS, CDR2 YFSETQ. This CDR3 is built from 15 residues. Using its own MiXCR run on the 5' RACE reads, TCRdb lists one record per CDR3 protein. The profile shows approximately 500,000 distinct CDR3 sequences, roughly 13% of them singletons. The sequencing input was blood, either unsorted or a sorted T cell fraction (not recorded which). This sequence was found in a male donor with ankylosing spondylitis. The chain links TRBV5-1 to TRBJ1-5, with D perhaps matching TRBD1 (6 bases). The CDR3 coding sequence is TGCGCCAGCAGCCCGGGACACGGGATGAATCAGCCCCAGCATTTT. Residues: CASSPGHGMNQPQHF.